Shown below are 28 T cell receptor beta chains from a single sample sequenced in a study of T-cell reconstitution after alpha-beta-depleted transplantation in children. TCRbeta library construction was performed incorporating unique molecular identifiers. TCRdb redid the calling of the PCR reads with MiXCR, one entry per CDR3 protein. The sample records 600,000 to 700,000 distinct CDR3 sequences, approximately 16% being singletons. This material consisted of PBMCs from the stem cell graft donor, taken from the stem cell graft. The receptor set was obtained from a human donor who donated a stem cell graft to a child with acute myeloid leukemia.

This clonotype was recorded many times. The genes are TRBV12-3 or TRBV12-4 and TRBJ2-3; no clear D. This CDR3 has 13 residues. V gave up 3 bases and J gave up 0 bases, with 4 bases separating them. The CDR3 spells CASSFPSTDTQYF. The DNA for the CDR3 is TGTGCCAGCAGTTTTCCTAGCACAGATACGCAGTATTTT.

This clonotype appeared many times. The chain uses TRBV20-1 and TRBJ1-5; D ambiguous. The ends were cut back, 1 base at V and 4 bases at J, with 14 bases in the middle. Germline assignment: CDR1 DFQATT and CDR2 SNEGSKA (reference sequence). The CDR3 totals 15 residues. The CDR3 here is CSARAPLGINQPQHF. DNA of the CDR3: TGCAGTGCTAGAGCCCCCCTCGGGATAAATCAGCCCCAGCATTTT.

This clonotype was recorded at least ten times. This chain joins TRBV20-1 and TRBJ1-2; unclear D gene. The CDR3 extends over 16 amino acids. The ends were cut back, 3 bases at V and 3 bases at J, with 20 bases in the middle. CDR1 and CDR2 (germline): DFQATT, SNEGSKA (reference sequence). CDR3 residues: CSARGLFRGSHYGYTF. The DNA for the CDR3 is TGCAGTGCTAGGGGATTATTCAGAGGGAGCCACTATGGCTACACCTTC.

In its sample, this clonotype was seen many times. The chain uses TRBV20-1 and TRBJ2-1; 8 bases map to TRBD1. After removal of 3 bases from V and 0 bases from J, the junction contained 1 base not matched to a gene. The CDR3 is 14 amino acids. Germline V CDR1 and CDR2: DFQATT, SNEGSKA (reference sequence). CDR3 coding DNA: TGCAGTGCTAGGACAGGGGTCTCCTACAATGAGCAGTTCTTC. Amino acid sequence: CSARTGVSYNEQFF.

This clonotype showed up many times. This chain joins TRBV20-1 and TRBJ2-3, with 8 positions matching TRBD2. From germline, CDR1 is DFQATT and CDR2 SNEGSKA (reference sequence). This CDR3 is built from 15 residues. J gave up 2 bases and V 5 bases, and 9 bases lay outside the gene matches. This chain's CDR3 is CSAGRLAGATDTQYF. The DNA for the CDR3 is TGCAGTGCTGGTCGTCTAGCGGGTGCCACAGATACGCAGTATTTT.

The table lists this clonotype with many counts. This chain links TRBV20-1 with TRBJ2-1; the D is unclear. V was clipped by 1 base and J by 6 bases, with 13 bases between them. This CDR3 comprises 14 residues. Germline V lookup: CDR1 DFQATT, CDR2 SNEGSKA (reference sequence). Here the CDR3 reads CSARGIASSNEQFF. In DNA, the CDR3 is TGCAGTGCTAGAGGGATAGCCTCGTCCAATGAGCAGTTCTTC.

This clonotype came up many times. V is TRBV20-1 and J is TRBJ1-4; no firm D call. CDR1 and CDR2 (germline): DFQATT, SNEGSKA (reference sequence). The CDR3 loop spans 14 amino acids. V dropped 5 bases and J dropped 5 bases, with 15 bases sitting between them. Written as DNA, the CDR3 is TGCAGTGCTGTTCCAGCAGGATTAAATGAAAAACTGTTTTTT. Amino acid sequence: CSAVPAGLNEKLFF.

This clonotype was seen repeatedly, ten times or more. The chain joins TRBV20-1 to TRBJ2-7; no definite D call. The CDR3 covers 14 residues. With 4 bases removed from V and 2 bases from J, the gap between germline ends came to 15 bases. Germline CDR1 DFQATT, CDR2 SNEGSKA (reference sequence). DNA of the CDR3: TGCAGTGCTATTGGACGGACCCATACCTACGAGCAGTACTTC. It codes for CSAIGRTHTYEQYF.

This clonotype was observed many times. V and J are TRBV29-1 and TRBJ1-1; D ambiguous. The germline gives CDR1 SQVTM, CDR2 ANQGSEA. Trimming pared 2 bases from V and 0 bases from J, leaving 4 bases between. The CDR3 covers 12 residues. The CDR3 sequence is CSVEPLNTEAFF. The CDR3 DNA reads as TGCAGCGTTGAACCGTTGAACACTGAAGCTTTCTTT. The whole variable domain, filled in from reference TRBV29-1 and TRBJ1-1, reads SAVISQKPSRDICQRGTSLTIQCQVDSQVTMMFWYRQQPGQSLTLIATANQGSEATYESGFVIDKFPISRPNLTFSTLTVSNMSPEDSSIYLCSVEPLNTEAFFGQGTRLTVV.

This clonotype showed up just a few times. The chain has TRBV7-2 and TRBJ1-4, with a weak D call TRBD1 (5 bases). The CDR3 sequence is 16 residues long. Germline assignment: CDR1 SGHTA and CDR2 FQGNSA. The V gene lost 3 bases and the J gene lost 6 bases, with 17 bases spanning the gap. This chain's CDR3 is CASSFLGVGADEKLFF. The CDR3 DNA reads as TGTGCCAGCAGCTTTCTTGGGGTAGGGGCGGATGAAAAACTGTTTTTT.

J is TRBJ1-1 and V is TRBV7-9, with 7 positions matching TRBD1. The CDR3 is 17 amino acids. Per the germline V gene, CDR1 is SEHNR and CDR2 is FQNEAQ (reference sequence). The J segment lost 0 bases and the V segment lost 5 bases, leaving 12 bases of the junction unmatched. The CDR3 is CASSPSQPQGMNTEAFF. The CDR3 DNA reads TGTGCCAGCAGCCCTTCCCAACCACAGGGGATGAACACTGAAGCTTTCTTT.

On this clonotype: This clone may be a read error of a much larger clone one base away. The chain uses TRBV20-1 and TRBJ1-3; D uncertain. Looked up from germline, CDR1 is DFQATT and CDR2 is SNEGSKA (reference sequence). The CDR3 runs 13 residues. In nucleotides, the CDR3 is TGCAGTGTTAGAGATCATCCTGGAAACACCATATATTTT. It is translated as CSVRDHPGNTIYF.

This clonotype occurred a few times. The V and J genes are TRBV7-8 and TRBJ1-6; no definite D call. Germline lookup yields CDR1 SGHVS and CDR2 FQNEAQ. The CDR3 extends over 16 amino acids. Deletions cut 3 bases from V and 9 bases from J, with 18 bases between. DNA for the CDR3: TGTGCCAGCAGCTTCTTAGACATCTCGGAGGGTTCACCCCTCCACTTT. This codes for CASSFLDISEGSPLHF.

There are many counts of this clonotype. V usage is TRBV20-1 and J usage is TRBJ2-7; D call uncertain. V was trimmed by 3 bases and J by 5 bases, leaving 14 bases between them. The CDR3 spans 13 residues. The V gene's germline CDR1 is DFQATT and CDR2 SNEGSKA (reference sequence). CDR3: CSASAFWGNEQYF. In DNA, the CDR3 is TGCAGTGCTAGTGCCTTCTGGGGAAACGAGCAGTACTTC.

V gene TRBV20-1 combines with J gene TRBJ2-6; 8 positions match TRBD2. J gave up 4 bases and V 6 bases, and 11 bases lay outside the gene matches. CDR1 is DFQATT, CDR2 SNEGSKA, per germline (reference sequence). The CDR3 consists of 16 residues. The CDR3 is CSASGGPLGGANVLTF. CDR3 DNA sequence: TGCAGTGCCAGCGGGGGACCTTTGGGAGGGGCCAACGTCCTGACTTTC.

This chain connects TRBV10-3 to TRBJ1-1, with 8 bases that match TRBD1. Germline V lookup: CDR1 ENHRY, CDR2 SYGVKD. The CDR3 totals 13 residues. Germline trimming cut 8 bases from V and 4 bases from J; bases unmatched to any gene: 6. CDR3 sequence: CAIRPGGRTEAFF. CDR3 bases: TGTGCCATCCGACCAGGGGGCCGCACTGAAGCTTTCTTT.

This clonotype showed up many times. The J gene is TRBJ1-1, the V gene TRBV12-3 or TRBV12-4, with no clear D. The V end lost 1 base, the J end lost 7 bases, and 7 bases lay between the germline ends. This CDR3 has 12 residues. This CDR3 is CASSLVGFEAFF. The CDR3 bases are TGTGCCAGCAGTTTAGTAGGCTTTGAAGCTTTCTTT.

J is TRBJ2-2 and V is TRBV11-3; 10 bases match TRBD1. The germline V gene encodes CDR1 SGHNT and CDR2 YENEEA. The CDR3 runs 15 residues. The V and J ends lost 6 bases and 4 bases, in that order; junction bases with no gene match: 5. Here the CDR3 reads CASRYGTGATGELFF. The CDR3 DNA reads TGTGCCAGCAGATACGGGACAGGGGCCACCGGGGAGCTGTTTTTT.

This clonotype appeared a few times. The chain links TRBV6-4 to TRBJ1-1; no firm D call. The CDR3 spans 11 residues. Germline V gene sequence: CDR1 MRHNA, CDR2 SNTAGT. V lost 8 bases, J lost 7 bases, and 11 bases lay in between. The CDR3 here is CASLRAGEAFF. DNA for the CDR3: TGTGCCAGCCTAAGGGCAGGTGAAGCTTTCTTT.

This clonotype was seen a handful of times. CDR3 in amino acids: CASSPWDRNTEAFF. Here the CDR3 DNA reads TGTGCCAGCAGCCCTTGGGACAGGAACACTGAAGCTTTCTTT. This rearrangement joins TRBV7-9 to TRBJ1-1, with 7 bases aligning to TRBD1. Germline assignment: CDR1 SEHNR and CDR2 FQNEAQ (reference sequence). CDR3 size: 14 residues. J was trimmed by 1 base and V by 5 bases; bases with no gene match: 4.

This chain uses TRBV5-1 with TRBJ2-3, with a weak D call TRBD2 (5 bases). This CDR3 has 16 amino acids. Trimming shortened V by 5 bases and J by 4 bases, and 20 bases separated the two germline ends. Germline V gene data show CDR1 as SGHRS and CDR2 as YFSETQ. This chain's CDR3 is CASRRSVLESADTQYF. The CDR3 region has the DNA TGCGCCAGCAGGCGATCCGTACTAGAGTCTGCAGATACGCAGTATTTT.

This clonotype was detected ten times or more. The chain couples TRBV20-1 to TRBJ1-1; maybe TRBD1 (6 bases). The CDR3 contains 15 residues. The V gene's germline CDR1 is DFQATT and CDR2 SNEGSKA (reference sequence). The V end was cut by 1 base, the J end by 4 bases, with 16 bases between. CDR3 in DNA: TGCAGTGCTAGAGTTATGGGACATCGAGGCACTGAAGCTTTCTTT. Encoded protein: CSARVMGHRGTEAFF.

This clonotype was counted a few times. This chain links TRBV7-3 with TRBJ1-6; 8 bases agree with TRBD1. From germline, CDR1 is SGHTA and CDR2 FQGTGA. This CDR3 region has 15 residues. V was pared by 1 base and J by 9 bases, with 5 bases of the junction left unmatched. CDR3 amino acids: CASSLKVRGLSPLHF. The CDR3 region has the DNA TGTGCCAGCAGCTTAAAGGTCAGGGGGCTTTCACCCCTCCACTTT.

The genes are TRBV6-1 and TRBJ2-7, with 7 positions matching TRBD1. The junction had 7 bases not matched to a gene; V was cut back by 7 bases and J by 4 bases. This CDR3 has 13 residues. Per germline, CDR1 MNHNS and CDR2 SASEGT. In nucleotides, the CDR3 is TGTGCCAGCAAGCAACAGGGGAATTACGAGCAGTACGTC. Its protein product is CASKQQGNYEQYV.

This clonotype was seen a handful of times. The chain has TRBV7-9 and TRBJ1-1; D might be TRBD1 (5 bases). The germline CDR1 and CDR2 sequences are SEHNR and FQNEAQ (reference sequence). V was pared by 1 base and J by 5 bases, with 14 bases between. This CDR3 has 15 amino acids. The CDR3 nucleotides are TGTGCCAGCAGCTTAGGGGACTTGGTGGGGACTGAAGCTTTCTTT. This sequence encodes CASSLGDLVGTEAFF.

This chain uses TRBV5-4 with TRBJ2-3; D is possibly TRBD1 (6 bases). Germline V gene lookup returns CDR1 SGHNT and CDR2 YYREEE (reference sequence). The CDR3 extends over 15 amino acids. V was trimmed by 0 bases and J by 5 bases, leaving 13 bases between them. The CDR3 DNA follows: TGTGCCAGCAGCTTGGCGGCCTTCAGGGGAGATACGCAGTATTTT. The encoded protein is CASSLAAFRGDTQYF.

A few counts support this clonotype. J is TRBJ2-5 and V is TRBV5-5, with D perhaps TRBD2 (6 bases). V dropped 6 bases and J dropped 5 bases, with 14 bases sitting between them. The CDR3 is 13 amino acids. Germline CDR1 reads SGHKS; CDR2 reads YYEKEE (reference sequence). The CDR3 spells CASTSGGHETQYF. In DNA form, the CDR3 reads TGTGCCAGCACCTCCGGAGGGCACGAGACCCAGTACTTC.

This clonotype was detected ten times or more. The CDR3 DNA reads as TGTGCCAGCAGTTTAGTTCGCGAGCAGTTCTTC. This translates into CASSLVREQFF. This chain joins TRBV12-3 or TRBV12-4 and TRBJ2-1; D call uncertain. Between the trimmed V and J ends, which lost 1 base and 10 bases, there was a span of 5 bases. This CDR3 contains 11 residues.